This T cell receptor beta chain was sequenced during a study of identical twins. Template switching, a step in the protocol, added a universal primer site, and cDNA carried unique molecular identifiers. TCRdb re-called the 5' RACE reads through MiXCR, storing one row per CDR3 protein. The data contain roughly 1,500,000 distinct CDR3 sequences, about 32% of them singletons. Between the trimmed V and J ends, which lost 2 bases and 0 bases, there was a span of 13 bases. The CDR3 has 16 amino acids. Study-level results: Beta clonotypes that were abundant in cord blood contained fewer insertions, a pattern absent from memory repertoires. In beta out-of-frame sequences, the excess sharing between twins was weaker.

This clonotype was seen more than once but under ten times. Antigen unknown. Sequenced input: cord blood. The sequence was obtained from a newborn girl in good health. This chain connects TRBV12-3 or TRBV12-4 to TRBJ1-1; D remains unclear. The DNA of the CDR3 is TGTGCCAGCAGTTTAAGGCAGCTGCGGGTGAACACTGAAGCTTTCTTT. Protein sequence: CASSLRQLRVNTEAFF.